This TCR beta chain was retrieved from a study of T cells after yellow fever vaccination. General observations from the study: Just a small share of clonotypes turned up in the CD4 compartment as well as the CD8 compartment.

This clonotype has a handful of counts. Its target is unknown. The authors made TCR cDNA by 5'RACE template switching, adding a universal primer site and UMIs. TCRdb reprocessed the 5' RACE reads with MiXCR, giving one entry per CDR3 protein. The sample contains some 400,000 distinct CDR3 sequences, 6.2% of which appear only once. The source of this sequence is a man between 25 and 39 years old who received the YFV17D yellow fever vaccine. The source material was PBMCs, sampled 5 days after the yellow fever booster vaccination.

The CDR3 loop is CASSLVQGTTGELFF. The DNA of the CDR3 is TGCGCCAGCAGCTTGGTCCAGGGGACGACCGGGGAGCTGTTTTTT. This chain connects TRBV5-1 to TRBJ2-2; maybe TRBD1 (6 bases). There are 15 residues in the CDR3. Deletions cut 0 bases from V and 5 bases from J, with 11 bases between. CDR1 is SGHRS and CDR2 is YFSETQ in the germline V gene.